Sequencing of this T cell receptor beta chain was carried out in a study of monozygotic twins with inflammatory bowel disease. Regarding the study as a whole: A single strong clonotype or signal linked to IBD was not supported.

Comment on this clonotype: The antigen remains unidentified.

TCRdb reprocessed the 5' RACE reads and stores each CDR3 protein as one record, lacking DNA. This sample's table reports more than 300,000 distinct CDR3 sequences. Total RNA isolation used whole blood (no T cell sorting was performed). The CDR3 loop spans 17 amino acids. In germline, CDR1 is SGHDT, CDR2 YYEEEE. J is TRBJ1-5 and V is TRBV5-6; TCRdb reports TRBD1, a call that lacks DNA to check it against. Input material: blood. The receptor comes from a human donor with ulcerative colitis or Crohn's disease, or a healthy co-twin of an affected twin (not recorded which). The CDR3 region is CASSFRAGDLRSQPQHF.